The 9 T cell receptor beta chains presented below share a single source sample, sequenced in a study of beta chain features in type 1 diabetes. Overall study findings and caveats: There was a moderate but significant shortening of TCRB CDR3s in all four CD4+ subsets of Type 1 diabetes patients.

Expressed TCRB transcripts were sequenced after all isolated RNA was converted to cDNA. Assay used: immunoSEQ multiplex PCR; TCRdb lists only in-frame clones, some missing. The sample consists of 200,000 to 300,000 clones, roughly 20% of them appearing once. No antigen is known for these receptors. Source material: naive CD4+ T cells from blood. The origin of the receptors is a middle-aged woman with type 1 diabetes.

This clone has only a few counts. The DNA for the CDR3 is TGTGCCAGCAGCGTAGAGGAAGCGGGGCCCTACGAGCAGTACTTC. It codes for CASSVEEAGPYEQYF. The rearrangement links TRBV9 to TRBJ2-7; 7 bases line up with TRBD2. Germline CDR1 and CDR2: SGDLS and YYNGEE. The CDR3 runs to 15 residues. J lost 2 bases, V lost 0 bases, and 5 bases had no gene match.

J is TRBJ1-1 and V is TRBV29-1; D possibly corresponds to TRBD1 (6 bases). The germline CDR1 and CDR2 sequences are SQVTM and ANQGSEA. The V end lost 7 bases, the J end lost 10 bases, and 19 bases lay between the germline ends. The CDR3 contains 12 residues. The CDR3 region is CSAEGGGYRAFF. Here the CDR3 DNA reads TGCAGCGCCGAGGGGGGAGGGTACCGAGCTTTCTTT. Supplemented by reference TRBV29-1 and TRBJ1-1, the full variable domain reads SAVISQKPSRDICQRGTSLTIQCQVDSQVTMMFWYRQQPGQSLTLIATANQGSEATYESGFVIDKFPISRPNLTFSTLTVSNMSPEDSSIYLCSAEGGGYRAFFGQGTRLTVV.

V gene TRBV30 combines with J gene TRBJ1-2, with 8 bases matching TRBD1. This CDR3 spans 13 amino acids. V was clipped by 1 base and J by 5 bases; unmatched bases: 3. Germline V CDR1 and CDR2: GTSNPN, SVGIG (reference sequence). The chain's CDR3 is CAWSGQGTYGYTF. The CDR3 region has the DNA TGTGCCTGGAGTGGACAGGGGACATATGGCTACACCTTC.

The chain uses TRBV9 and TRBJ1-2, with TRBD1 as a possible D gene (6 bases). The V and J ends lost 3 bases and 4 bases respectively, with 10 bases between them. The CDR3 loop spans 13 amino acids. Germline V lookup: CDR1 SGDLS, CDR2 YYNGEE. The CDR3 nucleotides are TGTGCCAGCAGCGCCATGGACAGCTATGGCTACACCTTC. This translates into CASSAMDSYGYTF.

This clone appeared a few times. This chain joins TRBV27 and TRBJ1-1; TRBD1 might be the D (5 bases). Germline V gene lookup returns CDR1 MNHEY and CDR2 SMNVEV (reference sequence). V lost 4 bases, J lost 3 bases, and 12 bases lay in between. This CDR3 comprises 14 residues. As DNA, the CDR3 is TGTGCCAGCAGTTGGGCAGGGTCGGACACTGAAGCTTTCTTT. Its protein product is CASSWAGSDTEAFF.

This clone appeared a few times. The chain recombines TRBV9 with TRBJ2-5, with D possibly being TRBD1 (5 bases). This CDR3 is 14 amino acids long. Germline loops: CDR1 SGDLS, CDR2 YYNGEE. Trimming took 4 bases from V and 3 from J, leaving 13 bases between them. The CDR3, as DNA: TGTGCCAGCAGCCCAGGGATGGGGAAAGAGACCCAGTACTTC. This translates into CASSPGMGKETQYF. Full variable domain (rest looked up from reference TRBV9 and TRBJ2-5): DSGVTQTPKHLITATGQRVTLRCSPRSGDLSVYWYQQSLDQGLQFLIQYYNGEERAKGNILERFSAQQFPDLHSELNLSSLELGDSALYFCASSPGMGKETQYFGPGTRLLVL.

The chain joins TRBV9 to TRBJ1-6, with D uncertain. Germline V gene lookup returns CDR1 SGDLS and CDR2 YYNGEE. The CDR3 covers 12 residues. V was shortened by 3 bases and J by 8 bases, with 6 bases between the two germline ends. CDR3 bases: TGTGCCAGCAGCGGTGGAGATTCACCCCTCCACTTT. This encodes CASSGGDSPLHF.

V and J are TRBV15 and TRBJ1-1; 8 bases map to TRBD1. Germline loops: CDR1 LNHNV, CDR2 YYDKDF (reference sequence). J gave up 1 base and V 0 bases, and 4 bases lay outside the gene matches. There are 16 residues in the CDR3. CDR3 coding DNA: TGTGCCACCAGCAGAGATGACAGGGGAGAGAACACTGAAGCTTTCTTT. Protein: CATSRDDRGENTEAFF.

The chain combines TRBV7-3 with TRBJ2-1; 7 bases align to TRBD1. The CDR3 contains 13 residues. The V and J ends lost 4 bases and 4 bases, in that order; junction bases with no gene match: 1. In germline, CDR1 is SGHTA, CDR2 FQGTGA. In DNA form, the CDR3 reads TGTGCCAGCAGCTGGGACAGTTACAATGAGCAGTTCTTC. It yields the protein CASSWDSYNEQFF. Drawing the rest from reference TRBV7-3 and TRBJ2-1, the complete variable domain is GAGVSQTPSNKVTEKGKYVELRCDPISGHTALYWYRQSLGQGPEFLIYFQGTGAADDSGLPNDRFFAVRPEGSVSTLKIQRTERGDSAVYLCASSWDSYNEQFFGPGTRLTVL.